This T cell receptor (beta chain) was retrieved from a study of graft-versus-host responses after intestinal transplantation. Study as a whole: Multivisceral, liver-intestinal, or isolated intestinal transplants were given to recipients. For approximately 3 years after anti-thymocyte globulin induction, all recipients took tacrolimus and steroids.

Assay: immunoSEQ multiplex PCR; the TCRdb copy retains only in-frame clones and omits some. The sample lists about 80,000 clones, less than 90% seen once, with approximately 0.35% in the top ten. Study-wide findings and caveats: Recipient marrow held GvH clones, some first seen in ileum or blood. High graft-versus-host to host-versus-graft T cell clonal ratios marked allografts of patients with graft-donor macrochimerism.

As for this clone: The target antigen is unknown.

Unmatched junction bases numbered 11, after V lost 4 bases and J lost 2 bases. There are 17 residues in the CDR3. In germline, CDR1 is MNHNS, CDR2 SASEGT. This chain connects TRBV6-1 to TRBJ2-3; the match to TRBD2 covers 8 bases. The sequence was obtained from a human donor who received an intestinal transplant. The starting material was unstimulated CD4+ T cells sorted from spleen or lymph node cells, obtained before intestinal transplant. CDR3 in amino acids: CASSGWVGGGSTDTQYF. The CDR3 region has the DNA TGTGCCAGCAGTGGATGGGTGGGCGGGGGGTCCACAGATACGCAGTATTTT.